These T cell receptor beta chains were read from a single sample in a study. MiXCR, run by TCRdb on the 5' RACE reads, gives a single entry per CDR3 protein. The sample contains about 32,000 distinct CDR3 sequences, around a quarter of which appear only once. Sequenced material: memory CD4+ T cells sorted from blood. The receptors derive from a female donor with breast cancer. CDR3s include the opening cysteine and the closing phenylalanine or tryptophan. D genes are given only for firm matches. Size is omitted from some rows. Given values are once, few, many or a class for expanded clones.

j_call | clone_size | d_call | v_call | cdr3_length | cdr3_nt | cdr3_aa
TRBJ1-2 | many | - | TRBV4-1 | 13 | TGCGCCAGCAGCCCCTCAGGGGCCGGTGGCTACACCTTC | CASSPSGAGGYTF
TRBJ2-1 | many | TRBD2 | TRBV20-1 | 17 | TGCAGTGCTAGACCCTCCCCGGGACTAGGTTTCTACAATGAGCAGTTCTTC | CSARPSPGLGFYNEQFF
TRBJ1-4 | few | - | TRBV7-9 | 15 | TGTGCCAGCAGCTTAACGGGACCTCCTAATGAAAAACTGTTTTTT | CASSLTGPPNEKLFF
TRBJ2-7 | - | - | TRBV20-1 | 14 | TGCAGTGCTAGAGATCTAAGGGGAGGCTACGAGCAGTACTTC | CSARDLRGGYEQYF
TRBJ1-2 | many | TRBD1 | TRBV20-1 | 13 | TGCAGTGCTACTATGACAGGGGGCTATGGCTACACCTTC | CSATMTGGYGYTF
TRBJ1-5 | many | - | TRBV7-2 | 12 | TGTGCCAGCAGCTTCGACAATCAGCCCCAGCATTTT | CASSFDNQPQHF
TRBJ2-2 | - | - | TRBV18 | 16 | TGTGCCAGCTCCCGAAACAGGGACGGGGACACCGGGGAGCTGTTTTTT | CASSRNRDGDTGELFF
TRBJ1-2 | many | - | TRBV7-9 | 14 | TGTGCCAGCAGCCTAGGCAGGGGTTTTAGCGGCTACACCTTC | CASSLGRGFSGYTF
TRBJ2-6 | many | - | TRBV7-9 | 18 | TGTGCCAGCAGCTTAGCCGGTGGATGGGCGGCTGGGGCCAACGTCCTGACTTTC | CASSLAGGWAAGANVLTF
TRBJ1-5 | once | - | TRBV20-1 | 13 | TGCAGTGCTAGAGGGGACCCTAATCAGCCCCAGCATTTT | CSARGDPNQPQHF
TRBJ2-7 | - | - | TRBV4-2 | 14 | TGTGCCAGCAGCCAAGAAGCAGCCTCCTACGAGCAGTACTTC | CASSQEAASYEQYF
TRBJ2-7 | few | - | TRBV27 | 11 | TGTGCCAGCTCTGTGGAAAAGGGGGAGTACTTC | CASSVEKGEYF
TRBJ2-3 | few | TRBD2 | TRBV15 | 16 | TGTGCCACCAGCAGAGCTAGCGGGGGATGGACAGATACGCAGTATTTT | CATSRASGGWTDTQYF
TRBJ1-5 | many | TRBD1 | TRBV6-2/TRBV6-3 | 13 | TGTGCCAGCAGTTACTCGACCGGGACAGGTGAACATTTT | CASSYSTGTGEHF
TRBJ1-6 | - | - | TRBV9 | 16 | TGTGCCAGCAGCAGGGCAGGGAGCTCCTATAATTCACCCCTCCACTTT | CASSRAGSSYNSPLHF
TRBJ1-1 | few | - | TRBV28 | 14 | TGTGCCAGCAGCCTGGACATCGAGAACACTGAAGCTTTCTTT | CASSLDIENTEAFF
TRBJ1-1 | few | - | TRBV24-1 | 11 | TGTGCCACCAGTTGGGGGACTGAAGCTTTCTTT | CATSWGTEAFF
TRBJ2-7 | - | TRBD1 | TRBV7-9 | 16 | TGTGCCGGCAGCTTTGTCCCTGGGACAGGGTACGACGAGCAGTACTTC | CAGSFVPGTGYDEQYF
TRBJ2-1 | few | TRBD1 | TRBV7-7 | 15 | TGTGCCAGCAGCCGAGGACAGGGGGCGCGCAATGAGCAGTTCTTC | CASSRGQGARNEQFF
TRBJ2-1 | - | - | TRBV5-5 | 16 | TGTGCCAGCAGCTTGGCCGGCGTAAGCACCTACAATGAGCAGTTCTTC | CASSLAGVSTYNEQFF
TRBJ1-4 | - | - | TRBV6-1 | 12 | TGTGCCAGCAGTGAAGAGAGTGAAAAACTGTTTTTT | CASSEESEKLFF
TRBJ2-5 | - | - | TRBV2 | 16 | TGTGCCAGCACCGGGGGCGGGGGAGTGTCGTTCGAGACCCAGTACTTC | CASTGGGGVSFETQYF
TRBJ2-5 | - | - | TRBV7-6 | 11 | TGTGCCAGCAGCTCGACAGCTAAGGTTTACTTC | CASSSTAKVYF
TRBJ2-7 | - | - | TRBV12-3/TRBV12-4 | 13 | TGTGCCAGCAGTTTAGTGGCGGAGGGCGAGCAGTACTTC | CASSLVAEGEQYF
TRBJ2-3 | many | - | TRBV6-2/TRBV6-3 | 12 | TGTGCCAGCAATCGACGCACAGATACGCAGTATTTT | CASNRRTDTQYF
TRBJ1-2 | few | - | TRBV27 | 14 | TGTGCCAGCAGCCCTACACAGGGTGGGTATGGCTACACCTTC | CASSPTQGGYGYTF
TRBJ2-3 | - | - | TRBV6-5 | 14 | TGTGCCAGCAGTAACCGATACCCCACAGATACGCAGTATTTT | CASSNRYPTDTQYF
TRBJ2-1 | - | - | TRBV7-2 | 13 | TGTGCCAGCAGCTACCGGGGGTACAATGAGCAGTTCTTC | CASSYRGYNEQFF
TRBJ2-1 | few | TRBD1 | TRBV11-2 | 18 | TGTGCCAGCAGCTCTAGAGGGGGCGGAAAAAGCTCCTACAATGAGCAGTTCTTC | CASSSRGGGKSSYNEQFF
TRBJ2-7 | few | - | TRBV7-3 | 14 | TGTGCCAGCAGCTTATGGAGCGACTCCTACGAGCAGTACTTC | CASSLWSDSYEQYF
TRBJ2-5 | few | - | TRBV7-9 | 16 | TGTGCCAGCAGCTTAGACGCCGCACCCCGAGAGGAGACCCAGTACTTC | CASSLDAAPREETQYF
TRBJ2-4 | - | TRBD2 | TRBV5-6 | 17 | TGTGCCAGCAGCTTGTTTGGACTAGCGGGGCTCAAAAACATTCAGTACTTC | CASSLFGLAGLKNIQYF
TRBJ1-1 | few | - | TRBV27 | 15 | TGTGCCAGCAGTTTATCGGATGGGGGCTGGACTGAAGCTTTCTTT | CASSLSDGGWTEAFF
TRBJ2-7 | many | - | TRBV4-1 | 13 | TGCGCCAGCAGCCAAGATGAAGATTACGAGCAGTACTTC | CASSQDEDYEQYF
TRBJ2-7 | few | - | TRBV9 | 15 | TGTGCCAGCAGCGCAACCTTCGGGGCAACCTACGAGCAGTACTTC | CASSATFGATYEQYF
TRBJ2-3 | - | TRBD1 | TRBV5-6 | 16 | TGTGCCAGCAGCTTGGGAACAGGGGGCGCGTCAGATACGCAGTATTTT | CASSLGTGGASDTQYF
TRBJ1-1 | many | - | TRBV7-9 | 13 | TGTGCCAGCGAAGGAGCGCGAAACACTGAAGCTTTCTTT | CASEGARNTEAFF
TRBJ2-5 | - | - | TRBV12-3/TRBV12-4 | 13 | TGTGCCAGCAGTTTCGAGGCAAGGGGCGCCCAGTACTTC | CASSFEARGAQYF
TRBJ1-2 | - | - | TRBV12-3/TRBV12-4 | 16 | TGTGCCAGCAGTTTAGGTCGACGGGGCGAAATCAATGGCTACACCTTC | CASSLGRRGEINGYTF
TRBJ2-6 | many | - | TRBV5-1 | 15 | TGCGCCAGCAGCGTATCAAACTCTGGGGCCAACGTCCTGACTTTC | CASSVSNSGANVLTF
TRBJ1-5 | - | - | TRBV12-3/TRBV12-4 | 14 | TGTGCCAGCAGTTTACAGGTTAGCAATCAGCCCCAGCATTTT | CASSLQVSNQPQHF
TRBJ2-3 | - | TRBD1 | TRBV28 | 16 | TGTGCCAGCAGTTTCCCCGGGACAGGGGGACCAGATACGCAGTATTTT | CASSFPGTGGPDTQYF
TRBJ1-6 | many | - | TRBV29-1 | 18 | TGCAGCGTTGAACCCTACTCTGACCGGTGCGCCTATAATTCACCCCTCCACTTT | CSVEPYSDRCAYNSPLHF
TRBJ2-5 | many | - | TRBV7-9 | 11 | TGTGCCAGCAGCGCGAACAGGGCCCAGTACTTC | CASSANRAQYF
TRBJ2-5 | few | TRBD1 | TRBV7-7 | 14 | TGTGCCAGCAGCTCCGGGACAGGGCAAGAGACCCAGTACTTC | CASSSGTGQETQYF
TRBJ1-5 | medium-sized | TRBD1 | TRBV9 | 15 | TGTGCCAGCAGCACAGGGGGAGGGATGAATCAGCCCCAGCATTTT | CASSTGGGMNQPQHF